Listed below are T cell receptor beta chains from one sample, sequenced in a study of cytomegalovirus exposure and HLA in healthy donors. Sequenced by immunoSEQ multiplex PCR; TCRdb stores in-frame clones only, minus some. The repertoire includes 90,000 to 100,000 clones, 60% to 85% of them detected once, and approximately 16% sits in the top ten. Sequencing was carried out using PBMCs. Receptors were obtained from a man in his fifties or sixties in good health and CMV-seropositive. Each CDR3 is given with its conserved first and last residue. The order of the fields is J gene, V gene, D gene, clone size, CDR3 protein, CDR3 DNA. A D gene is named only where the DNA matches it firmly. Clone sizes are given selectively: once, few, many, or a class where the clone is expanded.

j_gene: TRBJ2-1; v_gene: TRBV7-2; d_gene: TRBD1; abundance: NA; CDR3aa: CASSLTGTGGTRNEQFF; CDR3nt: TGTGCCAGCAGCTTAACGGGGACAGGGGGCACACGGAATGAGCAGTTCTTC
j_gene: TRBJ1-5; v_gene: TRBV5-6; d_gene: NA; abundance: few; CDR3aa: CASSFGETNQPQHF; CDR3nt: TGTGCCAGCAGCTTCGGGGAGACCAATCAGCCCCAGCATTTT
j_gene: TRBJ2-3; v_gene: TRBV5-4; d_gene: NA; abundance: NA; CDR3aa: CASSLPTGITDTQYF; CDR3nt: TGTGCCAGCAGCTTGCCCACAGGGATCACAGATACGCAGTATTTT
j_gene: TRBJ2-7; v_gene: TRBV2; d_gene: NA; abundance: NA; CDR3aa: CASRAPAGGTYEQYF; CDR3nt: TGTGCCAGCAGGGCACCGGCAGGGGGGACCTACGAGCAGTACTTC
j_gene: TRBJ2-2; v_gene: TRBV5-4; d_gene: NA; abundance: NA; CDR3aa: CASSLEVGVGITGELFF; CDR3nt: TGTGCCAGCAGCTTGGAGGTAGGGGTAGGAATCACCGGGGAGCTGTTTTTT
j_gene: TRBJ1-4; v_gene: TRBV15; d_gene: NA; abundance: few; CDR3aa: CATSRNREPNEKLFF; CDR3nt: TGTGCCACCAGCAGAAACAGGGAGCCTAATGAAAAACTGTTTTTT
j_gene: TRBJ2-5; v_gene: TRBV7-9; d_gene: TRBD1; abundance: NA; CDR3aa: CASSSGTGGQETQYF; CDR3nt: TGTGCCAGCAGCTCCGGGACAGGGGGTCAAGAGACCCAGTACTTC
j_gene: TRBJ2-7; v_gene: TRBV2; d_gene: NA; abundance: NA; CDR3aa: CASSEEVGGTAPILYEQYF; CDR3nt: TGTGCCAGCAGTGAAGAGGTTGGGGGGACAGCACCTATTCTCTACGAGCAGTACTTC
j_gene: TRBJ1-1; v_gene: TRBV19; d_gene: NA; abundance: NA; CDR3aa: CASTHPRGEGTEAFF; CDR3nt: TGTGCCAGTACGCACCCGAGGGGGGAGGGCACTGAAGCTTTCTTT
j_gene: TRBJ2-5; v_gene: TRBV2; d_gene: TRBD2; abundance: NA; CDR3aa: CASSDTGRGPETQYF; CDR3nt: TGTGCCAGCAGTGATACTGGGAGGGGCCCAGAGACCCAGTACTTC
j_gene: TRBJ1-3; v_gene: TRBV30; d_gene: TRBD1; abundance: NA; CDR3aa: CAWSPGQGGNTIYF; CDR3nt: TGTGCCTGGAGTCCCGGACAGGGAGGAAACACCATATATTTT
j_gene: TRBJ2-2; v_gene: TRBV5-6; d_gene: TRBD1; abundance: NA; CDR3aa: CASSLQGAGNTGELFF; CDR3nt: TGTGCCAGCAGCTTGCAGGGGGCAGGAAACACCGGGGAGCTGTTTTTT
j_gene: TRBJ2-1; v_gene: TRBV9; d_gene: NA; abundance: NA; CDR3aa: CASSPRLPLSYNEQFF; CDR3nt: TGTGCCAGCAGCCCTCGACTGCCCCTTTCCTACAATGAGCAGTTCTTC